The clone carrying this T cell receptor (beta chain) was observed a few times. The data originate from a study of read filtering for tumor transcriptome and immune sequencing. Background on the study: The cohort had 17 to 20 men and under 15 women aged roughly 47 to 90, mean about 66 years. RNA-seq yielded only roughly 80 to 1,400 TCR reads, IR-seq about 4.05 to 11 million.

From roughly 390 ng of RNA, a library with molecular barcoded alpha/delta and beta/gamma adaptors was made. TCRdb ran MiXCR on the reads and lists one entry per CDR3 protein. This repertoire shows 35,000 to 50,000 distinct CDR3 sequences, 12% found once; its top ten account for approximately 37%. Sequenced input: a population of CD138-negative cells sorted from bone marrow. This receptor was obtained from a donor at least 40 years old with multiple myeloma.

CDR3 region: CASRREDTQYF. Here the CDR3 DNA reads TGTGCCAGCAGACGGGAGGATACGCAGTATTTT. The rearrangement joins TRBV7-9 to TRBJ2-3; possibly TRBD2 for D (6 bases). V was shortened by 6 bases and J by 6 bases, with 7 bases between the two germline ends. CDR1 SEHNR and CDR2 FQNEAQ come from the germline V gene (reference sequence). The CDR3 has 11 residues.